This is a list of T cell receptor beta chains from one sample in a study of shared clonotypes between healthy human individuals. Using immunoSEQ multiplex PCR, the repertoire was profiled, and TCRdb retains in-frame clones only, with some absent. Of 2 million or so clones listed, 95% are singletons. The sequencing input was naive CD4+ T cells sorted from blood. These receptors were taken from a man younger than 30 in good health. Both conserved end residues are part of each CDR3. The order of the fields is V gene, J gene, clone size, CDR3 protein. Size is omitted from some rows. Given values are once, few, many or a class for expanded clones.

V: TRBV7-2
J: TRBJ2-4
size: .
CDR3: CASSPGTSGGKFIQYF

V: TRBV5-8
J: TRBJ2-2
size: .
CDR3: CASSLGPPTGELFF

V: TRBV20-1
J: TRBJ2-3
size: .
CDR3: CSARQDTQYF

V: TRBV5-1
J: TRBJ1-6
size: .
CDR3: CASSTMTGYNSPLHF

V: TRBV30
J: TRBJ2-5
size: .
CDR3: CAWSVTFQETQYF

V: TRBV30
J: TRBJ1-4
size: .
CDR3: CAWTDRSTLFF

V: TRBV7-8
J: TRBJ1-5
size: .
CDR3: CASSLERIRVYSNQPQHF

V: TRBV28
J: TRBJ1-2
size: .
CDR3: CASSFAGPLNYGYTF

V: TRBV30
J: TRBJ2-7
size: .
CDR3: CACGDNSYEQYF

V: TRBV28
J: TRBJ1-2
size: .
CDR3: CAIVDRAGGYTF

V: TRBV6-1
J: TRBJ1-1
size: .
CDR3: CASSRTGVYTEAFF

V: TRBV7-9
J: TRBJ1-1
size: .
CDR3: CASVAVLEAFF

V: TRBV18
J: TRBJ1-2
size: once
CDR3: CASSPSDALGYTF

V: TRBV5-4
J: TRBJ2-7
size: .
CDR3: CASRSGLVGGEQYF

V: TRBV9
J: TRBJ1-2
size: .
CDR3: CASSPHEGRGGYTF

V: TRBV5-1
J: TRBJ1-2
size: .
CDR3: CASSGGQHLYYGYTF

V: TRBV6-5
J: TRBJ1-1
size: .
CDR3: CASSLLHRGAEAFF

V: TRBV10-2
J: TRBJ2-2
size: .
CDR3: CASQRDFPTGELFF

V: TRBV5-1
J: TRBJ1-1
size: .
CDR3: CASSLEGAVAEAFF

V: TRBV28
J: TRBJ1-3
size: .
CDR3: CASTPGGESPSGNTIYF

V: TRBV27
J: TRBJ2-3
size: .
CDR3: CASSSETSTDTQYF

V: TRBV27
J: TRBJ2-7
size: once
CDR3: CASHSDAGMDYEQYF

V: TRBV19
J: TRBJ2-5
size: .
CDR3: CASSIQASQETQYF

V: TRBV28
J: TRBJ2-6
size: .
CDR3: CASTPLIASSVLTF

V: TRBV1
J: TRBJ1-1
size: .
CDR3: CTSSQGGRTEAFF

V: TRBV6-5
J: TRBJ1-1
size: .
CDR3: CASRSTGNTEAFF

V: TRBV6-5
J: TRBJ1-3
size: once
CDR3: CASSYSSGYGNTIYF

V: TRBV27
J: TRBJ2-5
size: .
CDR3: CASSLSGAGGTQYF

V: TRBV6-5
J: TRBJ1-4
size: .
CDR3: CASSYSVWGEKLFF

V: TRBV30
J: TRBJ1-5
size: .
CDR3: CAWNLGQGPIQPQHF

V: TRBV6-1
J: TRBJ1-3
size: .
CDR3: CASSEGSRIASGNTIYF

V: TRBV30
J: TRBJ2-7
size: .
CDR3: CAWSVNIIYGQYF

V: TRBV5-1
J: TRBJ2-1
size: .
CDR3: CASSSGTLYNEQFF

V: TRBV29-1
J: TRBJ1-2
size: once
CDR3: CSVDPSNYGYTF

V: TRBV5-4
J: TRBJ1-2
size: .
CDR3: CASSSQGAAYGYTF

V: TRBV10-3
J: TRBJ2-7
size: .
CDR3: CATSGGDYEQYF

V: TRBV5-4
J: TRBJ2-5
size: .
CDR3: CASSSPGGRGETQYF

V: TRBV2
J: TRBJ1-3
size: once
CDR3: CASRQTLGSGNTIYF

V: TRBV5-4
J: TRBJ2-3
size: .
CDR3: CASSPGQQITDTQYF

V: TRBV6-9
J: TRBJ1-4
size: .
CDR3: CASGTVTTNEKLFF

V: TRBV5-1
J: TRBJ2-4
size: once
CDR3: CARNPKRRGSFRSRYF

V: TRBV9
J: TRBJ2-3
size: .
CDR3: CASSPGLAGGSTDTQYF

V: TRBV7-2
J: TRBJ1-6
size: .
CDR3: CASSSRTEGISPLHF

V: TRBV29-1
J: TRBJ1-4
size: .
CDR3: CSGTTGGQSNEKLFF

V: TRBV7-8
J: TRBJ1-2
size: once
CDR3: CASSLSLGRAYGYTF

V: TRBV4-2
J: TRBJ2-4
size: .
CDR3: CASSQEALSNIQYF

V: TRBV9
J: TRBJ1-4
size: .
CDR3: CASSVGSQINEKLFF

V: TRBV9
J: TRBJ1-6
size: .
CDR3: CASSSRRDNSPLHF

V: TRBV10-2
J: TRBJ2-7
size: .
CDR3: CASSSVSREQYF

V: TRBV10-3
J: TRBJ2-7
size: .
CDR3: CAISSRVYSYEQYF